The T cell receptor (beta chain) described here comes from a study of vaccination and CD4 T cells after COVID-19. Study at large: There were two doses of either BNT162b2 or mRNA-1273 vaccine given to participants. Overlapping peptides covering the spike proteins of SARS-CoV-2, HCoV-NL63, HCoV-OC43 and HCoV-229E were added to stimulate cells.

As concerns this clonotype: Its cognate antigen is unknown.

Sequenced with the Oncomine TCR Beta short-read assay was DNA taken from cultured CD4+ T cells. TCRdb re-called the PCR reads through MiXCR, storing one row per CDR3 protein. The sample carries some 12,000 distinct CDR3 sequences, approximately 60% recorded once. The V gene's germline CDR1 is SGHAT and CDR2 FQNNGV. V was trimmed by 5 bases and J by 1 base, leaving 14 bases between them. The CDR3 covers 15 residues. The treatment is: roughly 11-day PBMC culture with coronavirus spike peptide pools or control peptides (ViraFEST assay). The sequence derives from a human donor who had recovered from COVID-19. V usage is TRBV11-2 and J usage is TRBJ1-2, with D perhaps matching TRBD1 (6 bases). The sample in question was CD4+ T cells from blood, cultured in vitro, obtained before SARS-CoV-2 vaccination. The CDR3 nucleotides read TGTGCCAGCAGCGACAGGCCACGGCGTAACTATGGCTACACCTTC. Translation: CASSDRPRRNYGYTF.